Listed below are T cell receptor beta chains from one sample, sequenced in a study of blood T cell repertoires in COVID-19. Clones were read by immunoSEQ multiplex PCR, and TCRdb kept only the in-frame ones, dropping some. Of about half a million clones in the sample, 80% to 90% were seen once. The sequenced sample was peripheral blood. The receptors were gathered from a human donor in a cohort sampled during active COVID-19. CDR3s include the opening cysteine and the closing phenylalanine or tryptophan. Fields, in order: V gene, D gene, clone size, J gene, CDR3 DNA, CDR3 protein. The D gene is left open where the match is weak. Rows give clone size only sometimes, using once, few, many, or a class for an expanded clone.

V gene: TRBV11-2
D gene: NA
clone size: once
J gene: TRBJ2-2
CDR3 DNA: TGTGCCAGCAGCTTAAGTCGGGGCACCGGGGAGCTGTTTTTT
CDR3 protein: CASSLSRGTGELFF

V gene: TRBV11-2
D gene: NA
clone size: NA
J gene: TRBJ2-3
CDR3 DNA: TGTGCCACCGCGGCCTCGCCAGATACGCAGTATTTT
CDR3 protein: CATAASPDTQYF

V gene: TRBV6-5
D gene: NA
clone size: NA
J gene: TRBJ2-3
CDR3 DNA: TGTGCCAGCAGTTATGACTATTCTAGCACAGATACGCAGTATTTT
CDR3 protein: CASSYDYSSTDTQYF

V gene: TRBV4-1
D gene: NA
clone size: NA
J gene: TRBJ2-4
CDR3 DNA: TGCGCCAGCAGCCCGACTATGGATCTGCGCATTCAGTACTTC
CDR3 protein: CASSPTMDLRIQYF

V gene: TRBV6-2/TRBV6-3
D gene: TRBD2
clone size: NA
J gene: TRBJ2-2
CDR3 DNA: TGTGCCAGCAGCCCGTACCGAGCGGGAGGGCCCGGGGAGCTGTTTTTT
CDR3 protein: CASSPYRAGGPGELFF

V gene: TRBV28
D gene: TRBD1
clone size: NA
J gene: TRBJ1-2
CDR3 DNA: TGTGCCAGCAGTTCCGACGGACAGGGACCCCCCTATGGCTACACCTTC
CDR3 protein: CASSSDGQGPPYGYTF

V gene: TRBV5-1
D gene: NA
clone size: NA
J gene: TRBJ2-3
CDR3 DNA: TGCGCCAGCAGCCCGGGGACTTCCACAAATACGCAGTATTTT
CDR3 protein: CASSPGTSTNTQYF

V gene: TRBV2
D gene: TRBD1
clone size: NA
J gene: TRBJ2-5
CDR3 DNA: TGTGCCGCGGGGACAGGAGAGTACCAAGAGACCCAGTACTTC
CDR3 protein: CAAGTGEYQETQYF

V gene: TRBV7-3
D gene: NA
clone size: NA
J gene: TRBJ2-5
CDR3 DNA: TGTGCCAGCAGCCCCCGGGGGAGTGCTGGGACCCAGTACTTC
CDR3 protein: CASSPRGSAGTQYF

V gene: TRBV3-1/TRBV3-2
D gene: NA
clone size: NA
J gene: TRBJ2-7
CDR3 DNA: TGTGCCAGCAGCTACGTGACAGGAGGCGAGCAGTACTTC
CDR3 protein: CASSYVTGGEQYF

V gene: TRBV5-8
D gene: NA
clone size: NA
J gene: TRBJ2-7
CDR3 DNA: TGTGCCAGCAGCTTGTTCCGGTACGAGCAGTACTTC
CDR3 protein: CASSLFRYEQYF

V gene: TRBV28
D gene: NA
clone size: once
J gene: TRBJ1-1
CDR3 DNA: TGTGCCAGCAGTCATCCACAGGGCACTGAAGCTTTCTTT
CDR3 protein: CASSHPQGTEAFF

V gene: TRBV27
D gene: NA
clone size: NA
J gene: TRBJ2-2
CDR3 DNA: TGTGCCAGCAGTCGCGCCCAGGGGTTGAACACCGGGGAGCTGTTTTTT
CDR3 protein: CASSRAQGLNTGELFF

V gene: TRBV29-1
D gene: TRBD1
clone size: NA
J gene: TRBJ1-2
CDR3 DNA: TGCAGCGTTGGAAATCACGGGACAGGCTTGGATGGCTACACCTTC
CDR3 protein: CSVGNHGTGLDGYTF

V gene: TRBV10-3
D gene: NA
clone size: NA
J gene: TRBJ1-5
CDR3 DNA: TGTGCCATCAGTGAAAACGGGGACAATCAGCCCCAGCATTTT
CDR3 protein: CAISENGDNQPQHF

V gene: TRBV11-2
D gene: TRBD2
clone size: NA
J gene: TRBJ2-1
CDR3 DNA: TGTGCCAGCAGATCCGGGAGGGGCCATGAGCAGTTCTTC
CDR3 protein: CASRSGRGHEQFF

V gene: TRBV2
D gene: NA
clone size: NA
J gene: TRBJ2-1
CDR3 DNA: TGTGCCAGCAGTGAAGGGTTAGCGAGTGAGCAGTTCTTC
CDR3 protein: CASSEGLASEQFF

V gene: TRBV3-1/TRBV3-2
D gene: NA
clone size: NA
J gene: TRBJ1-3
CDR3 DNA: TGTGCCAGCAGCCAAGACGGGGGGAGGCGGAGCTCTGGAAACACCATATATTTT
CDR3 protein: CASSQDGGRRSSGNTIYF

V gene: TRBV11-2
D gene: TRBD2
clone size: NA
J gene: TRBJ2-7
CDR3 DNA: TGTGCCCCCCGTTCGCCTCTAGCGGGGCATCCGTACGAGCAGTACTTC
CDR3 protein: CAPRSPLAGHPYEQYF

V gene: TRBV25-1
D gene: NA
clone size: NA
J gene: TRBJ2-7
CDR3 DNA: TGTGCCAGCAGTGACAGGGGCCTCAACGAGCAGTACTTC
CDR3 protein: CASSDRGLNEQYF

V gene: TRBV7-9
D gene: TRBD1
clone size: NA
J gene: TRBJ2-2
CDR3 DNA: TGTGCCAGCAGCTCGGGGACAGCCGCGAACACCGGGGAGCTGTTTTTT
CDR3 protein: CASSSGTAANTGELFF

V gene: TRBV6-5
D gene: NA
clone size: NA
J gene: TRBJ2-1
CDR3 DNA: TGTGCCAGCAGTTACTCGGGCTGGCGGGAATACAATGAGCAGTTCTTC
CDR3 protein: CASSYSGWREYNEQFF

V gene: TRBV12-3/TRBV12-4
D gene: NA
clone size: NA
J gene: TRBJ2-2
CDR3 DNA: TGTGCCAGCAGTTTGTCTCCCCCCGGGGAGCTGTTTTTT
CDR3 protein: CASSLSPPGELFF

V gene: TRBV18
D gene: NA
clone size: few
J gene: TRBJ1-2
CDR3 DNA: TGTGCCAGCTCACCTGACAGAAACTATGGCTACACCTTC
CDR3 protein: CASSPDRNYGYTF

V gene: TRBV6-2/TRBV6-3
D gene: NA
clone size: NA
J gene: TRBJ2-1
CDR3 DNA: TGTGCCAGCAGTTTACAGGGTTGGGGCTCCTACAATGAGCAGTTCTTC
CDR3 protein: CASSLQGWGSYNEQFF

V gene: TRBV4-2
D gene: TRBD2
clone size: NA
J gene: TRBJ2-7
CDR3 DNA: TGTGCCAGCAGCCAAAAGTTACTAGCGGGAACTACCCACGAGCAGTACTTC
CDR3 protein: CASSQKLLAGTTHEQYF

V gene: TRBV12-3/TRBV12-4
D gene: TRBD1
clone size: NA
J gene: TRBJ1-2
CDR3 DNA: TGTGCCAGCAGTCGGACAGGCTCTTACACCTTC
CDR3 protein: CASSRTGSYTF